Below, 3 T cell receptor beta chains from the same sample are listed, as sequenced in a study of blood T cell repertoires in COVID-19 (TCRdb year 2020). The method behind the library was the immunoSEQ multiplex PCR assay. TCRdb's version of the immuneACCESS table is confined to in-frame rearrangements and falls short of the full clone set. An unresolved V gene accounts for under half of the shortfall where checked; the remainder is of unknown origin. Across this sample there are some 150,000 clones, with roughly 84% seen only once. The ten largest clonotypes hold around 7.2% of the sample. Sequenced sample: peripheral blood. Receptors originate from a woman between 45 and 65 years old in a cohort sampled during active or convalescent COVID-19.

V and J are TRBV30 and TRBJ2-1; no reliable D call. The V end was cut by 1 base, the J end by 4 bases, with 5 bases between. This CDR3 region has 12 residues. Germline CDR1 reads GTSNPN; CDR2 reads SVGIG (reference sequence). CDR3 DNA: TGTGCCTGGAGTGGAGTTTACAATGAGCAGTTCTTC. Protein sequence: CAWSGVYNEQFF.

V gene TRBV2 combines with J gene TRBJ1-4; D remains unclear. Germline lookup yields CDR1 SNHLY and CDR2 FYNNEI. Trimming removed 6 bases at V and 8 bases at J, with 13 bases between. CDR3 size: 13 residues. CDR3 nucleotide sequence: TGTGCCAGCAGATTCTCCAGAGGCGAAAAACTGTTTTTT. Encoded protein: CASRFSRGEKLFF.

This sequence joins TRBV12-3 or TRBV12-4 and TRBJ1-1; no clear D. This CDR3 comprises 13 residues. V was clipped by 6 bases and J by 3 bases, with 11 bases between them. The CDR3 DNA is TGTGCCAGCAGGTTGATCTTAGACACTGAAGCTTTCTTT. It is translated as CASRLILDTEAFF.